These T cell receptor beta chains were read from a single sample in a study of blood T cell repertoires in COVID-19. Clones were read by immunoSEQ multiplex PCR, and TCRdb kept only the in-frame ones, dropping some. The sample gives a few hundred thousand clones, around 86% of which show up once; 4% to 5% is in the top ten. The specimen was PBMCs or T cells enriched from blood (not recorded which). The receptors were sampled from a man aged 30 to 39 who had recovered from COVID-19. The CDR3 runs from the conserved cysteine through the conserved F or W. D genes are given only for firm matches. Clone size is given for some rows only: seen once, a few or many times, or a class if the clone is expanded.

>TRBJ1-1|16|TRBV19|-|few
CASSPTAAGWYTEAFF
TGTGCCAGTAGTCCTACTGCCGCGGGATGGTACACTGAAGCTTTCTTT
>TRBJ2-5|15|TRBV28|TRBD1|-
CASSLTEGAFITQYF
TGTGCCAGCAGTCTGACAGAGGGGGCATTTATAACCCAGTACTTC
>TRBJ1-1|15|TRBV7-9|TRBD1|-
CASSLADRGPTEAFF
TGTGCCAGCAGCTTAGCGGACAGGGGGCCGACTGAAGCTTTCTTT
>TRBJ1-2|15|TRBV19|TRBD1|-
CASSPRDRVINGYTF
TGTGCCAGTAGTCCGAGGGACAGGGTTATAAATGGCTACACCTTC
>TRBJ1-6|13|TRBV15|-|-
CATSANINSPLHF
TGTGCCACCAGCGCAAACATAAATTCACCCCTCCACTTT
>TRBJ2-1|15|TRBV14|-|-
CASSQDAGGQGEQFF
TGTGCCAGCAGCCAAGATGCCGGGGGTCAGGGTGAGCAGTTCTTC
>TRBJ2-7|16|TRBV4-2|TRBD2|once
CASSQLAGALSYEQYF
TGTGCCAGCAGCCAACTAGCGGGGGCCCTCTCCTACGAGCAGTACTTC
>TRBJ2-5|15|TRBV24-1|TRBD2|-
CATSDFRGDGETQYF
TGTGCCACCAGTGATTTCCGGGGGGATGGAGAGACCCAGTACTTC
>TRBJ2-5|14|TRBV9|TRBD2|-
CASSEMRERGTQYF
TGTGCCAGCAGCGAGATGCGGGAGCGTGGGACCCAGTACTTC
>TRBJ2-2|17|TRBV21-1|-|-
CASSKDGGQGKTGELFF
TGTGCCAGCAGCAAAGATGGAGGACAGGGTAAAACCGGGGAGCTGTTTTTT
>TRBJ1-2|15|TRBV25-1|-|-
CASSEPRGSNYGYTF
TGTGCCAGCAGTGAACCCAGGGGATCTAACTATGGCTACACCTTC
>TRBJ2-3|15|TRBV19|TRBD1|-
CASSRAGQGTDTQYF
TGTGCCAGTAGTAGGGCGGGACAGGGGACAGATACGCAGTATTTT
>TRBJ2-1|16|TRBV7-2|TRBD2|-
CASSSLAGNIYNEQFF
TGTGCCAGCAGCTCGCTAGCGGGAAACATATACAATGAGCAGTTCTTC
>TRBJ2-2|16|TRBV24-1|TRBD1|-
CATSDKGQANTGELFF
TGTGCCACCAGTGACAAGGGACAGGCGAACACCGGGGAGCTGTTTTTT
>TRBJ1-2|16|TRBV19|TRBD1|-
CASSLGQGTPFYGYTF
TGTGCCAGTAGTCTGGGACAGGGAACTCCATTCTATGGCTACACCTTC
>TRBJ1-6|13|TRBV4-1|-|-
CASSQSQNSPLHF
TGCGCCAGCAGCCAGAGTCAAAATTCACCCCTCCACTTT
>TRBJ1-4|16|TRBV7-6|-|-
CASSLAALSVSGKLFF
TGTGCCAGCAGCTTAGCGGCCCTGAGCGTGTCCGGAAAACTGTTTTTT
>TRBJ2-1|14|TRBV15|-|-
CATSRTERYNEQFF
TGTGCCACCAGCAGAACGGAGAGGTACAATGAGCAGTTCTTC
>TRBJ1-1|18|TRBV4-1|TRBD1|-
CASSHRTGGPQTNTEAFF
TGCGCCAGCAGCCACCGAACAGGGGGCCCACAAACGAACACTGAAGCTTTCTTT
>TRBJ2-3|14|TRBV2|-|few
CASNRASSTDTQYF
TGTGCCAGCAATAGGGCTAGCAGCACAGATACGCAGTATTTT
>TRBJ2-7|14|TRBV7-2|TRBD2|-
CASSLRREAYEQYF
TGTGCCAGCAGCCTACGGCGGGAGGCCTACGAGCAGTACTTC
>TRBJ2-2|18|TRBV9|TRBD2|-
CASSLRLAGGSNTGELFF
TGTGCCAGCAGCCTGAGACTAGCGGGAGGTTCTAACACCGGGGAGCTGTTTTTT
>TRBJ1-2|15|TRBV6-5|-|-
CASRSSSSQAYGYTF
TGTGCCAGCAGGAGTTCCTCTTCTCAGGCCTATGGCTACACCTTC
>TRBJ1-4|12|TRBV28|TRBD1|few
CATGTGAEKLFF
TGTGCCACTGGGACAGGGGCTGAAAAACTGTTTTTT
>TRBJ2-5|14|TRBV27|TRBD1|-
CASSFQGARETQYF
TGTGCCAGCAGTTTTCAGGGGGCACGCGAGACCCAGTACTTC
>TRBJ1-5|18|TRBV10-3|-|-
CAISESTGLAGSNQPQHF
TGTGCCATCAGTGAGTCGACGGGACTTGCGGGAAGCAATCAGCCCCAGCATTTT
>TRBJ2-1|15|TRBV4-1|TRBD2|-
CASSPGLAGINEQFF
TGCGCCAGCAGCCCTGGACTAGCGGGTATTAATGAGCAGTTCTTC
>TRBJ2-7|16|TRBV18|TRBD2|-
CASSLNTGLAGGEQYF
TGTGCCAGCTCACTCAATACGGGACTAGCGGGCGGCGAGCAGTACTTC
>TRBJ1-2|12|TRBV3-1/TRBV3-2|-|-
CASSLQDSRYTF
TGTGCCAGCAGCCTACAGGACAGTCGCTACACCTTC
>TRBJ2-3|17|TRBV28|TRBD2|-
CASSSPRTGLAVSSPYF
TGTGCCAGCAGTTCGCCCCGGACGGGACTAGCTGTTAGTAGTCCGTATTTT
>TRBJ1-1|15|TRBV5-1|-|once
CASSLQTAMNTEAFF
TGCGCCAGCAGCTTACAGACAGCTATGAACACTGAAGCTTTCTTT
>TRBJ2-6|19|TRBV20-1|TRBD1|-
CSASGDRRAPTSGANVLTF
TGCAGTGCTAGTGGGGACAGGAGAGCACCAACCTCTGGGGCCAACGTCCTGACTTTC
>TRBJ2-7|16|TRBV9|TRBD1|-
CASSGKEGQGYYEQYF
TGTGCCAGCAGCGGGAAAGAGGGACAGGGTTACTACGAGCAGTACTTC